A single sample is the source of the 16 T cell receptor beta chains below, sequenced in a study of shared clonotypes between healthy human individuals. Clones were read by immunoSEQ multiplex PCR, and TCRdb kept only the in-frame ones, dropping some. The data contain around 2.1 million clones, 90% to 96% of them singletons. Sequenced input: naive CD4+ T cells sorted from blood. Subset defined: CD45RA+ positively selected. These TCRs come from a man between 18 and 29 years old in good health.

The CDR3 is CASSYSRQGYSPLHF. In DNA, the CDR3 is TGTGCCAGCAGTTACTCCCGACAGGGGTATTCACCCCTCCACTTT. The rearrangement uses TRBV6-5 and TRBJ1-6, with 8 bases identical to TRBD1. The CDR3 runs to 15 residues. Unmatched junction bases numbered 3, after V lost 0 bases and J lost 8 bases. Germline V gene data show CDR1 as MNHEY and CDR2 as SVGAGI.

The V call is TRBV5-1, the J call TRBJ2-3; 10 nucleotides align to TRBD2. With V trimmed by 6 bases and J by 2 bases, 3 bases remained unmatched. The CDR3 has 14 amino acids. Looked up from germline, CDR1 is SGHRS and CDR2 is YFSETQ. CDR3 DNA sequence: TGCGCCAGCAAAGGGACTAGCGCCACAGATACGCAGTATTTT. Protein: CASKGTSATDTQYF.

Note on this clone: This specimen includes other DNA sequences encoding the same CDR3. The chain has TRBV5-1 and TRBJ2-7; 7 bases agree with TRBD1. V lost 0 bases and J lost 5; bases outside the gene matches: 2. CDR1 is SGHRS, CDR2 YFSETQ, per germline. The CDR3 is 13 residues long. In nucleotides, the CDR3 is TGCGCCAGCAGCTTGGGGCAGGGGGACGAGCAGTACTTC. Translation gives CASSLGQGDEQYF.

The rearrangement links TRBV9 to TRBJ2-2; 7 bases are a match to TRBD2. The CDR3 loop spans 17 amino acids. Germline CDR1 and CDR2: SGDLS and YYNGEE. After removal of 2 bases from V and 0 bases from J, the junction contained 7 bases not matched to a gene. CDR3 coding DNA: TGTGCCAGCAGCGTCCGTCCTAGCGGAGCGAACACCGGGGAGCTGTTTTTT. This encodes CASSVRPSGANTGELFF.

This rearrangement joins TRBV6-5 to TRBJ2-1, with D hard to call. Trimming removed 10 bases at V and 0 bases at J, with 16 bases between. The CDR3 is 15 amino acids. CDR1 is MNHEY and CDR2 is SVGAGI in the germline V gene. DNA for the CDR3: TGTGCCACCTTGTTGATCCAACCCTCCTACAATGAGCAGTTCTTC. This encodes CATLLIQPSYNEQFF.

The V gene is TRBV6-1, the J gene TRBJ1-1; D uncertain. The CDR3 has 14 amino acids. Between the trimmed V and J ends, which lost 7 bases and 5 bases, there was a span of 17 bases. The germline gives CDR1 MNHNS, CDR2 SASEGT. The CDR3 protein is CASIGQLLGTEAFF. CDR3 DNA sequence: TGTGCCAGCATAGGTCAACTCTTGGGAACTGAAGCTTTCTTT.

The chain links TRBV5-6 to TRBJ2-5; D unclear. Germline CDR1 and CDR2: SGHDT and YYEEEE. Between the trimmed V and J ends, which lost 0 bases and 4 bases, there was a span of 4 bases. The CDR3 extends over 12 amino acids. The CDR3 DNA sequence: TGTGCCAGCAGCTTGGCCGGAGAGACCCAGTACTTC. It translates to CASSLAGETQYF.

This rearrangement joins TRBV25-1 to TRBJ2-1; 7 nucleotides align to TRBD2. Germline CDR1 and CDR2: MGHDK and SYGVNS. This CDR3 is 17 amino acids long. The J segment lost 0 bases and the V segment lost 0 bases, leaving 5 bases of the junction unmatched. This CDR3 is CASSEYTGGSSYNEQFF. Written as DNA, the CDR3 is TGTGCCAGCAGTGAATATACGGGCGGGAGCTCCTACAATGAGCAGTTCTTC.

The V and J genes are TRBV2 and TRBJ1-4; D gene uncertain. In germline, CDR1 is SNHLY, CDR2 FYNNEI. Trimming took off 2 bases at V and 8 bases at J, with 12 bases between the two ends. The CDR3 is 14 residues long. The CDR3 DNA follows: TGTGCCAGCAGTGAATTGGGCGGAAAGGAAAAACTGTTTTTT. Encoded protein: CASSELGGKEKLFF.

This CDR3 is CASSERTGPMNTEAFF. For the CDR3, the DNA is TGCGCCAGCAGTGAGCGGACAGGACCTATGAACACTGAAGCTTTCTTT. The chain links TRBV10-1 to TRBJ1-1; TRBD1 aligns across 7 bases. This CDR3 is 16 amino acids long. The V and J ends lost 2 bases and 0 bases, in that order; junction bases with no gene match: 6. CDR1 is WNHNN and CDR2 is SYGVQD in the germline V gene (reference sequence).

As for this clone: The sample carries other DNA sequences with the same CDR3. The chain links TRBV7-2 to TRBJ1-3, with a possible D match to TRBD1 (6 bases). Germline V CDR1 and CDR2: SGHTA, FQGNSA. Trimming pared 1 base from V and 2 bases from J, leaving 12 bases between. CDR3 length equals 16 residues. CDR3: CASSLVGTGPGNTIYF. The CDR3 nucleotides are TGTGCCAGCAGCTTAGTTGGTACAGGGCCTGGAAACACCATATATTTT.

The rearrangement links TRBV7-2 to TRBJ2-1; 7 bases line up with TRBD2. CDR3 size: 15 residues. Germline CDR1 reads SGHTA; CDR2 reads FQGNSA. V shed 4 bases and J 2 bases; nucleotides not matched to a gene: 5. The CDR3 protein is CASSYRSGAYNEQFF. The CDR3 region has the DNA TGTGCCAGCAGCTACCGGAGCGGGGCCTACAATGAGCAGTTCTTC.

The chain's CDR3 is CASSQGQGYETQYF. The CDR3, as DNA: TGCGCCAGCAGCCAGGGACAGGGATACGAGACCCAGTACTTC. The chain couples TRBV5-1 to TRBJ2-5; TRBD1 matches 9 bases. V lost 4 bases to trimming and J lost 5 bases; unmatched junction nucleotides: 6. Germline V gene lookup returns CDR1 SGHRS and CDR2 YFSETQ. This CDR3 is built from 14 residues.

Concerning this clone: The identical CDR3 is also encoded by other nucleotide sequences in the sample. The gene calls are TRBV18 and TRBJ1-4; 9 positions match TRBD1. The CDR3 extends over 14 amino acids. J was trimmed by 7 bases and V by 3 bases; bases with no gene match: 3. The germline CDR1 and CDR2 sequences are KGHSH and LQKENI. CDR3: CASSPGQGREKLFF. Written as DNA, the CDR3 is TGTGCCAGCTCACCGGGACAGGGTCGTGAAAAACTGTTTTTT.

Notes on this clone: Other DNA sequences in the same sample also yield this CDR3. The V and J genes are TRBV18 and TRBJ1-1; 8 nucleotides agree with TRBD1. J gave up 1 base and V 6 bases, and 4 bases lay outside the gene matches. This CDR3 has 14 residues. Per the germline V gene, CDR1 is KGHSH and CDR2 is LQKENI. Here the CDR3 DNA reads TGTGCCAGCTCCCTAGACAGGGGGAACACTGAAGCTTTCTTT. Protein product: CASSLDRGNTEAFF.

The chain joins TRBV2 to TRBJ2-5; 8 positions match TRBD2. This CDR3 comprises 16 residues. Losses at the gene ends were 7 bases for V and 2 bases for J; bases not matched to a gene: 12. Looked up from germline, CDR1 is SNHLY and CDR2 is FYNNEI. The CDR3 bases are TGTGCCAGCACGGCCCAGCGGGGGAGCCTACAAGAGACCCAGTACTTC. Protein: CASTAQRGSLQETQYF.